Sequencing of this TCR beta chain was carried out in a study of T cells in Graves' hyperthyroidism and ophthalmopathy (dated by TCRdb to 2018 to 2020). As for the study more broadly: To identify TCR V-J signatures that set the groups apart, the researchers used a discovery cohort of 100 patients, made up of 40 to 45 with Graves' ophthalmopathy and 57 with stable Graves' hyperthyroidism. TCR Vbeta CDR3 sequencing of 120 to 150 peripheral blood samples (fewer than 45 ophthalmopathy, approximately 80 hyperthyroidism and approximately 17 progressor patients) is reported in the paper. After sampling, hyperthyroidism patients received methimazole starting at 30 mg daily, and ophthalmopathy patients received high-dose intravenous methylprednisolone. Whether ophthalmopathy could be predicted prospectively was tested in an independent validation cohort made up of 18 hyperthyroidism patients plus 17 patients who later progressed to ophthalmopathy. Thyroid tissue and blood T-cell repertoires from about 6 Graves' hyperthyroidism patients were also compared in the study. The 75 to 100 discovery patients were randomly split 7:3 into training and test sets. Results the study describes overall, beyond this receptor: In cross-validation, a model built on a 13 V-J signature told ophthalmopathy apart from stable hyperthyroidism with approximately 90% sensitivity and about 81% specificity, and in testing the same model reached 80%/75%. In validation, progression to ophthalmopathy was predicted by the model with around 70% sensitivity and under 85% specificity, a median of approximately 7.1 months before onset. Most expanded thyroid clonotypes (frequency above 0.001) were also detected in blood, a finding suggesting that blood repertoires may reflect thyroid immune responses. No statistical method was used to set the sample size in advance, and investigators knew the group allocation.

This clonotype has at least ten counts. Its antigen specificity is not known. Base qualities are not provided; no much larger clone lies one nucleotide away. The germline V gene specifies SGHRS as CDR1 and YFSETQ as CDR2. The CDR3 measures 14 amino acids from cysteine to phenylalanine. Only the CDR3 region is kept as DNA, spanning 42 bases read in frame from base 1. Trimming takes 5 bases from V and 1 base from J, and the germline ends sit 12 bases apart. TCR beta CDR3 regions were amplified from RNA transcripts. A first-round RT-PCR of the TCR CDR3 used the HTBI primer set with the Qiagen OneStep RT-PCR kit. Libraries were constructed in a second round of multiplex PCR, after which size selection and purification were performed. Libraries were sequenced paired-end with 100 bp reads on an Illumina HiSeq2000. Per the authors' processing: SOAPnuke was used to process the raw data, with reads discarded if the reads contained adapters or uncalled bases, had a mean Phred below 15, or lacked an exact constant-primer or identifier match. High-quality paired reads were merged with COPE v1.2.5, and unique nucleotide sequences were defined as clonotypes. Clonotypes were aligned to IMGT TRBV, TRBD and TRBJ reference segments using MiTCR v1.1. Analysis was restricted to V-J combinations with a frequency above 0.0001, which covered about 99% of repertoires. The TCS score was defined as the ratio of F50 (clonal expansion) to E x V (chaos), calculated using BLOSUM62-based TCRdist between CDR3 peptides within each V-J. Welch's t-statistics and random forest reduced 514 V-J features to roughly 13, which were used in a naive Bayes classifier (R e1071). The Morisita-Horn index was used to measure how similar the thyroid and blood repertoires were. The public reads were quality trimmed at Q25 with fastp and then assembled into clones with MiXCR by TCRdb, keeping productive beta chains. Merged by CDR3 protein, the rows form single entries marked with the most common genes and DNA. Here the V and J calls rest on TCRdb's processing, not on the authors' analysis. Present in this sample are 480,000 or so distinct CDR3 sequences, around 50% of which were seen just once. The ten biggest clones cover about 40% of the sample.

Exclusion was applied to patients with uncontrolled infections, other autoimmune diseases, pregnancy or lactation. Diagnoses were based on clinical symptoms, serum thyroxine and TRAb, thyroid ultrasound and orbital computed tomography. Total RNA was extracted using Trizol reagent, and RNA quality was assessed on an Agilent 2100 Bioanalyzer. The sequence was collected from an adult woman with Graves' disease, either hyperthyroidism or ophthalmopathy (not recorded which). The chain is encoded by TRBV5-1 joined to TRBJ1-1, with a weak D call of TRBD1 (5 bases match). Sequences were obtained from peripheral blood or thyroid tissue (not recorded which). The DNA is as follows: TGCGCCAGCAGTCCGACAGCCGGGAACACTGAAGCTTTCTTT. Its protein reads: CASSPTAGNTEAFF.